This T cell receptor beta chain was observed in a study of blood T cell repertoires in COVID-19. Study details: Donors in the United States, Italy and Spain gave samples during acute or convalescent COVID-19.

Germline CDR1 and CDR2: GTSNPN and SVGIG (reference sequence). The CDR3 is 17 amino acids. V lost 0 bases, J lost 8 bases, and 15 bases stayed unmatched. Authors' processing steps: From reference gene primer amplification, estimates of nucleated cell counts were derived. Only in-frame clones appear in the TCRdb table, and some are missing; sequencing was by immunoSEQ multiplex PCR. The DNA was the basis for D and trimming; V, J and clone size are from that table. The sample includes tens of thousands of clones, approximately 88% of them seen just once. Input material: peripheral blood. This rearrangement joins TRBV30 to TRBJ1-2; 10 nucleotides agree with TRBD1. The receptor was derived from a woman aged 40 to 50 with acute or convalescent COVID-19. In nucleotides, the CDR3 is TGTGCCTGGAGTGTTAGGGACAGGGGTCCCTTGGTCCGAGGCTACACCTTC. Translating gives CAWSVRDRGPLVRGYTF.